The source of this T cell receptor beta chain is a study of blood T cell repertoires in COVID-19. Overall study: The United States, Italy and Spain provided the acute and convalescent COVID-19 samples. Sources were T cells, B-cell-depleted T cells, or PBMCs; the material itself was cDNA or gDNA.

In the study's own analysis: Reference gene primers were amplified, and this amplification served to estimate nucleated cell counts. Measured with immunoSEQ multiplex PCR; TCRdb has only the in-frame clones, and not every one. V, J and clone size were drawn from that table, and D and trimming were deduced from the DNA. The sample yields more than 250,000 clones, 87% seen once. Germline loops: CDR1 MDHEN, CDR2 SYDVKM. The CDR3 length is 16 residues. Trimming stripped 3 bases from V and 2 bases from J, with 14 bases between. The receptor's source is a man aged 45 to 65 with active or convalescent COVID-19. The genes are TRBV28 and TRBJ1-5, with D unclear. Sequences were obtained from peripheral blood. The CDR3 is CASSFGGEIGNQPQHF. In nucleotides, the CDR3 is TGTGCCAGCAGTTTTGGCGGGGAGATAGGCAATCAGCCCCAGCATTTT.